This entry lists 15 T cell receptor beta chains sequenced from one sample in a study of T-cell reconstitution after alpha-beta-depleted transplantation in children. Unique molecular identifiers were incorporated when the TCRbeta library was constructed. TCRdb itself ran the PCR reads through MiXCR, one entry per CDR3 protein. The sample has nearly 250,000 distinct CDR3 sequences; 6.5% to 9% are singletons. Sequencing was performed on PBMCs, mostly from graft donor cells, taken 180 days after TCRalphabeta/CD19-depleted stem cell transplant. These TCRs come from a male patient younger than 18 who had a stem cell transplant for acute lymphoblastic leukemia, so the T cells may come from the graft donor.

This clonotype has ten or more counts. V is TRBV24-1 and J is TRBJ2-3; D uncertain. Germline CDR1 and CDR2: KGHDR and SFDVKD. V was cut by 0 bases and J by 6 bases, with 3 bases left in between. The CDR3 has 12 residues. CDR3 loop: CATSDLRDTQYF. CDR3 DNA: TGTGCCACCAGTGATTTGCGGGATACGCAGTATTTT.

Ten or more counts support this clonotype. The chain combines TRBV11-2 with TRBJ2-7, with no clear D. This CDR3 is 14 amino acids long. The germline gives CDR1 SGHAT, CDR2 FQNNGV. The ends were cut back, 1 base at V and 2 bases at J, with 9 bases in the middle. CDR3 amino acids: CASSLGLGPYEQYF. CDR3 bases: TGTGCCAGCAGCTTAGGTTTAGGACCCTACGAGCAGTACTTC.

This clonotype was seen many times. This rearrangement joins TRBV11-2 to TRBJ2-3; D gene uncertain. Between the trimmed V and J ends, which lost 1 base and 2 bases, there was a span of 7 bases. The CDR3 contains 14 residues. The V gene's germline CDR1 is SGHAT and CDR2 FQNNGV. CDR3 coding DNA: TGTGCCAGCAGCTTAGTAGTCTTCACAGATACGCAGTATTTT. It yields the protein CASSLVVFTDTQYF.

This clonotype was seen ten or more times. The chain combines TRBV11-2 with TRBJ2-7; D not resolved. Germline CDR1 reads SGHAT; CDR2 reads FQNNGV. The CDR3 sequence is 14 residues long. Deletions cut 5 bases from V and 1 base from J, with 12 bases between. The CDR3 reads CASSPRRASYEQYF. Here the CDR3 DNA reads TGTGCCAGCAGCCCCCGGAGAGCATCCTACGAGCAGTACTTC.

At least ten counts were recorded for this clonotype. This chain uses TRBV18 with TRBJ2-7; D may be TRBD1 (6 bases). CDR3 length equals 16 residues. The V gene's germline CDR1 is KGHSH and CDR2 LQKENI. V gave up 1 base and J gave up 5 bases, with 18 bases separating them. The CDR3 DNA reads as TGTGCCAGCTCACCACTAACAGGGTCCCCTCGGGACGAGCAGTACTTC. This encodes CASSPLTGSPRDEQYF.

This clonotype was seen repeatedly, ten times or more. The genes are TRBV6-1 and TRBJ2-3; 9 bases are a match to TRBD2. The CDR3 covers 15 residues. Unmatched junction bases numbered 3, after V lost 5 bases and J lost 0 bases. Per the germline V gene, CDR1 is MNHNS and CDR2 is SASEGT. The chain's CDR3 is CASSRRGGSTDTQYF. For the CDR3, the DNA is TGTGCCAGCAGTCGGCGGGGGGGCAGCACAGATACGCAGTATTTT.

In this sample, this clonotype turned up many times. This CDR3 is CASSLWTSGYEQYF. CDR3 coding DNA: TGTGCCAGCAGTCTCTGGACTAGCGGGTACGAGCAGTACTTC. The chain joins TRBV12-3 or TRBV12-4 to TRBJ2-7; 11 bases line up with TRBD2. V was clipped by 5 bases and J by 4 bases; unmatched bases: 4. This CDR3 region has 14 residues.

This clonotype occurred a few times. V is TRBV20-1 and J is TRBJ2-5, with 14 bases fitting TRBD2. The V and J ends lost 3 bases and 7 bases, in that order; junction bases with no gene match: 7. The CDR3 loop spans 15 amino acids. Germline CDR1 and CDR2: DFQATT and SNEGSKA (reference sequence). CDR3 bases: TGCAGTGCTAGTAGGGGACTAGCGGGAGTTGGGACCCAGTACTTC. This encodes CSASRGLAGVGTQYF.

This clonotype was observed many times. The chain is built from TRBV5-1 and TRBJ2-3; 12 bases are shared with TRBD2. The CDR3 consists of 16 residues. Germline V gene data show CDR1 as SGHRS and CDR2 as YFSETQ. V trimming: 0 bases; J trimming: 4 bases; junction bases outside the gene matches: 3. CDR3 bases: TGCGCCAGCAGCTTGGAACTAGCGGGGGGTGCAGATACGCAGTATTTT. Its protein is CASSLELAGGADTQYF.

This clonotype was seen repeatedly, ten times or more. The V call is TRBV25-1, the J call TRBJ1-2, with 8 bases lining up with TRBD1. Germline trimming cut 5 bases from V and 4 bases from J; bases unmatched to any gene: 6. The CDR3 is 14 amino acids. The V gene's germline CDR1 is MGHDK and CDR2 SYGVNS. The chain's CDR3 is CASSKLDRGYGYTF. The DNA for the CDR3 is TGTGCCAGCAGTAAACTTGACAGGGGCTATGGCTACACCTTC.

This chain's CDR3 is CSAREWTSGRPYEQYF. The DNA for the CDR3 is TGCAGTGCTAGAGAATGGACTAGCGGGAGGCCCTACGAGCAGTACTTC. The chain couples TRBV20-1 to TRBJ2-7, with 14 bases identical to TRBD2. This CDR3 region has 16 residues. CDR1 DFQATT and CDR2 SNEGSKA come from the germline V gene (reference sequence). V lost 0 bases and J lost 2; bases outside the gene matches: 3.

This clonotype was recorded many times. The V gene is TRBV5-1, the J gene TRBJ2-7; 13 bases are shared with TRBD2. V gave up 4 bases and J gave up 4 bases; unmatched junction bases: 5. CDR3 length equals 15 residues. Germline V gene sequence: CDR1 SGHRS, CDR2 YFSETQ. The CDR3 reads CASSQGLAGRYEQYF. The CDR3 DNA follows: TGCGCCAGCAGCCAGGGACTAGCGGGAAGATACGAGCAGTACTTC.

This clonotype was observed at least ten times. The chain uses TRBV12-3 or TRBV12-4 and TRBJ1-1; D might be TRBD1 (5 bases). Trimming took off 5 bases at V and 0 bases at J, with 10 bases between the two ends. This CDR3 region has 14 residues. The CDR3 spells CASSVGPLNTEAFF. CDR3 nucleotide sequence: TGTGCCAGCAGTGTGGGACCGTTGAACACTGAAGCTTTCTTT.

The CDR3 DNA follows: TGTGCCAGCACCCCACTAATGATGAACACTGAAGCTTTCTTT. The encoded protein is CASTPLMMNTEAFF. The chain joins TRBV7-6 to TRBJ1-1; D unclear. Germline lookup yields CDR1 SGHVS and CDR2 FNYEAQ. The CDR3 length is 14 residues. The V end lost 7 bases, the J end lost 0 bases, and 12 bases lay between the germline ends.

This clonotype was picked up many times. The CDR3 reads CASSYEVKGYGQDTEAFF. CDR3 bases: TGTGCCAGCAGCTACGAAGTGAAGGGGTATGGTCAGGACACTGAAGCTTTCTTT. J is TRBJ1-1 and V is TRBV5-6; TRBD1 might be the D (5 bases). The CDR3 is made up of 18 amino acids. From germline, CDR1 is SGHDT and CDR2 YYEEEE. V was shortened by 3 bases and J by 3 bases, with 24 bases between the two germline ends.